This TCR beta chain was identified in a study of blood T cell repertoires in COVID-19. Study-level background: Specimens from acute and convalescent COVID-19 originated in the United States, Italy and Spain. Nucleic acid was either cDNA or gDNA, and it came from T cells, B-cell-depleted T cells, or PBMCs.

This clone came up once. Deletions cut 0 bases from V and 3 bases from J, with 10 bases between. Germline V lookup: CDR1 SGDLS, CDR2 YYNGEE. The CDR3 is made up of 16 amino acids. Authors' methods: Estimated nucleated cell counts came from reference gene primer amplification. Clones were sequenced by immunoSEQ multiplex PCR, and TCRdb holds only the in-frame ones, with some missing. V, J and clone size derive from that table, while D and trimming were established from the DNA sequence. This table holds about half a million clones, 70% to 90% found once. Sequencing used peripheral blood. This clonotype was sampled from a human donor in a cohort sampled during active COVID-19. This sequence joins TRBV9 and TRBJ1-6; D unresolved. The chain's CDR3 is CASSVGVAGYNSPLHF. The CDR3 DNA reads TGTGCCAGCAGCGTAGGGGTCGCGGGCTATAATTCACCCCTCCACTTT.